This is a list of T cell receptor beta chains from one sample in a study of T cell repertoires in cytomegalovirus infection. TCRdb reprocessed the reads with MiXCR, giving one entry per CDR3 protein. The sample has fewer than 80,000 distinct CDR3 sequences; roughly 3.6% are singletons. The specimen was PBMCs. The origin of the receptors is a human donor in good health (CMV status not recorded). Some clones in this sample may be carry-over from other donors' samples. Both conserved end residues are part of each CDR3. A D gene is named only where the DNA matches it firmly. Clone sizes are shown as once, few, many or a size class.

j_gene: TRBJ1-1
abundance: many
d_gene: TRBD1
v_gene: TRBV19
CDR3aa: CATRDRPNTEAFF
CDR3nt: TGTGCCACCCGGGACAGACCGAACACTGAAGCTTTCTTT

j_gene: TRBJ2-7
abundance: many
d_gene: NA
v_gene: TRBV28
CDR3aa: CASSRMGQGREQYF
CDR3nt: TGTGCCAGCAGTCGGATGGGGCAGGGGCGCGAGCAGTACTTC

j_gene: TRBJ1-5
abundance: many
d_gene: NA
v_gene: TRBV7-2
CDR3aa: CASAVGGGNQPQHF
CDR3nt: TGTGCCAGCGCGGTGGGTGGAGGCAATCAGCCCCAGCATTTT

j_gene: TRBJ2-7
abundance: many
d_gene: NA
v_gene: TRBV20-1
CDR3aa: CSARRRSYEQYF
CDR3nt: TGCAGTGCTAGGCGCAGATCCTACGAGCAGTACTTC

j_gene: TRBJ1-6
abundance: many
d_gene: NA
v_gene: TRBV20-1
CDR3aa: CSARDQGTNSPLHF
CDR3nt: TGCAGTGCTAGAGATCAGGGTACTAATTCACCCCTCCACTTT

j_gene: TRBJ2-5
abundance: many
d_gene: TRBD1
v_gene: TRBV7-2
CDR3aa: CASSSDREGTQYF
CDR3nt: TGTGCCAGCAGCTCGGACAGGGAAGGGACCCAGTACTTC

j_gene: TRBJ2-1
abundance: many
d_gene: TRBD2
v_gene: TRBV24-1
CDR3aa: CATSDRTSGGLHEQFF
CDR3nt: TGTGCCACCAGTGATCGGACTAGCGGGGGCCTACATGAGCAGTTCTTC

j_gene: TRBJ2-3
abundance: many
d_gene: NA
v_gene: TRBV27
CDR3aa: CASPFCECGLGTDTQYF
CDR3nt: TGTGCCAGCCCCTTCTGCGAATGCGGCTTAGGCACAGATACGCAGTATTTT

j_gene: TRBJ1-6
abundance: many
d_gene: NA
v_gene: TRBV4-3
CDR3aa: CASSQERDSPLHF
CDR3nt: TGCGCCAGCAGCCAAGAGAGGGATTCACCCCTCCACTTT

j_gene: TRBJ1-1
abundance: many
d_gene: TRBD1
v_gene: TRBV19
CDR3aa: CASSITGGRRTEAFF
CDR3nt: TGTGCCAGTAGTATTACAGGGGGCCGAAGGACTGAAGCTTTCTTT